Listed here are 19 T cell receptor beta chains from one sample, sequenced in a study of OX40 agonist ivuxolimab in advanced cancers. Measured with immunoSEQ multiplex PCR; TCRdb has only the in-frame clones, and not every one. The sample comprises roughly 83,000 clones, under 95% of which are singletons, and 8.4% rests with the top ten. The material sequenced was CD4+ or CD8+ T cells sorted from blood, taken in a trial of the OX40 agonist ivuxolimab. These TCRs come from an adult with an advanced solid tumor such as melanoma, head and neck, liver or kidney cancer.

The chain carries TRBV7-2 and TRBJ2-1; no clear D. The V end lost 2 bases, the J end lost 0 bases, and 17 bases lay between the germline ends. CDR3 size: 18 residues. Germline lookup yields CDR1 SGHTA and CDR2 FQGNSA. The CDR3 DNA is TGTGCCAGCAGCTTAACCGGGCTCCCCCTAAGCTCCTACAATGAGCAGTTCTTC. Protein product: CASSLTGLPLSSYNEQFF.

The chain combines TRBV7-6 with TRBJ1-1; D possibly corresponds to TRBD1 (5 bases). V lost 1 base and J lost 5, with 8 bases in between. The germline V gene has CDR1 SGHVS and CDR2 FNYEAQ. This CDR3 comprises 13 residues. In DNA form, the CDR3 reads TGTGCCAGCAGCTTAGGGGGGGTTACTGAAGCTTTCTTT. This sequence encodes CASSLGGVTEAFF.

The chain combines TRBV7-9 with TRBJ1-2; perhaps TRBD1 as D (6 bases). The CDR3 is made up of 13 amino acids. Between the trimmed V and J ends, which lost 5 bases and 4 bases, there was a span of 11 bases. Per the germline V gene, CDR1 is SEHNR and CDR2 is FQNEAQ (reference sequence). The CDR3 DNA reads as TGTGCCAGCAGCCTGACAGGTCTCTATGGCTACACCTTC. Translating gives CASSLTGLYGYTF. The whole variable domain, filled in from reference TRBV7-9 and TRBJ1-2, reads DTGVSQNPRHKITKRGQNVTFRCDPISEHNRLYWYRQTLGQGPEFLTYFQNEAQLEKSRLLSDRFSAERPKGSFSTLEIQRTEQGDSAMYLCASSLTGLYGYTFGSGTRLTVV.

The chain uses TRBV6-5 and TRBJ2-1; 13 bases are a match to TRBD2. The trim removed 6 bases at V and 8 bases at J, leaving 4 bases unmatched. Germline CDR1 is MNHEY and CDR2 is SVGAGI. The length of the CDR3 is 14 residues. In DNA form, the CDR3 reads TGTGCCAGCAGCCGGACTAGCGGGAGAGATGAGCAGTTCTTC. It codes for CASSRTSGRDEQFF.

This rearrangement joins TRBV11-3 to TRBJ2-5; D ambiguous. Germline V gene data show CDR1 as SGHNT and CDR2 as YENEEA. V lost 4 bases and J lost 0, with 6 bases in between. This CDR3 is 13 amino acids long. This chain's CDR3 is CASSSRYQETQYF. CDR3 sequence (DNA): TGTGCCAGCAGCTCAAGGTACCAAGAGACCCAGTACTTC.

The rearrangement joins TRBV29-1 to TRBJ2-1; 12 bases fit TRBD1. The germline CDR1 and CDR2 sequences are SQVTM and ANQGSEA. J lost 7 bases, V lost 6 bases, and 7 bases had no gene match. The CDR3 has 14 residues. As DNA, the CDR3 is TGCAGCGTATCGGGACAGGGGGCGGAGAATGAGCAGTTCTTC. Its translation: CSVSGQGAENEQFF.

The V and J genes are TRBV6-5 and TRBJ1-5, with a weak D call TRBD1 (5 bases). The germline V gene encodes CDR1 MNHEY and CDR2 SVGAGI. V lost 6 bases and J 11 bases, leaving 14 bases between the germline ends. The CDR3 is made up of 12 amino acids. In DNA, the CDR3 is TGTGCCAGCAGCTCCGCCGGGGGGACCCAGCATTTT. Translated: CASSSAGGTQHF.

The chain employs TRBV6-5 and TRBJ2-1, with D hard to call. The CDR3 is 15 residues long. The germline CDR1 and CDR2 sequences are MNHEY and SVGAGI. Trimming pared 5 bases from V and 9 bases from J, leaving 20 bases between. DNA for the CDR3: TGTGCCAGCAGTCCATACGAGACTGGGATTGGTGAGCAGTTCTTC. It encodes CASSPYETGIGEQFF.

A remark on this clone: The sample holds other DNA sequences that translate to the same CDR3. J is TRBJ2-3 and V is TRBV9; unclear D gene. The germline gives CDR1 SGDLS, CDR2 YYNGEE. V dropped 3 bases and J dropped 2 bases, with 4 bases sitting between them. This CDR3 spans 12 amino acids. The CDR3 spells CASSGYTDTQYF. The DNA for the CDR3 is TGTGCCAGCAGCGGGTACACAGATACGCAGTATTTT.

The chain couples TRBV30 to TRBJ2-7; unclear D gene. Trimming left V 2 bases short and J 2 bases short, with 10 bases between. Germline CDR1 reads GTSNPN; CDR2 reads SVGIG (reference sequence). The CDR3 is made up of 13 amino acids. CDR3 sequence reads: CAWSRLGTYEQYF. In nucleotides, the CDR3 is TGTGCCTGGAGTCGGCTCGGAACCTACGAGCAGTACTTC.

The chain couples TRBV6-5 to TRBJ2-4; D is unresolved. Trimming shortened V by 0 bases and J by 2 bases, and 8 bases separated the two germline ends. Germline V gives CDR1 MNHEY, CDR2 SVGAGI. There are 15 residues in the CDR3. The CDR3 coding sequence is TGTGCCAGCAGTTACTCTATGTTGTCCAAAAACATTCAGTACTTC. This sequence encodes CASSYSMLSKNIQYF.

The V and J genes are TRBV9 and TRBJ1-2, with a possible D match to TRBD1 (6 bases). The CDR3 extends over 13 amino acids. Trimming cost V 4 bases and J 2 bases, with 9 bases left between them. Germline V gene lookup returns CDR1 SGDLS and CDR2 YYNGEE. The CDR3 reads CASSQDRNYGYTF. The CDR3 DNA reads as TGTGCCAGCAGCCAGGACAGAAACTATGGCTACACCTTC.

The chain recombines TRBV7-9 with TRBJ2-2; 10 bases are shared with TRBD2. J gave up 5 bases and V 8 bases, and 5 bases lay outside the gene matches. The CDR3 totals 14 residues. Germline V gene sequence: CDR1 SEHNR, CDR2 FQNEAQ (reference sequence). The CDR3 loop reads CASGLAGVTGELFF. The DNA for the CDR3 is TGTGCCAGCGGTCTAGCGGGGGTGACCGGGGAGCTGTTTTTT.

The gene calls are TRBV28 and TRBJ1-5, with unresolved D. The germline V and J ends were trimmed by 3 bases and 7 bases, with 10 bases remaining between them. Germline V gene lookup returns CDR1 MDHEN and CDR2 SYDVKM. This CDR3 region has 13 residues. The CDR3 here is CASSFPLGQPQHF. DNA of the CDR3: TGTGCCAGCAGTTTTCCCCTCGGGCAGCCCCAGCATTTT.

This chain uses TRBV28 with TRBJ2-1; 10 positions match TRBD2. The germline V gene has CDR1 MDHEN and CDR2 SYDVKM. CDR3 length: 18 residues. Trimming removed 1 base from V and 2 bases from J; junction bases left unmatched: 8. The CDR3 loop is CASSLSPFSGGTYNEQFF. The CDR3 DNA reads TGTGCCAGCAGTTTATCTCCCTTTAGCGGGGGGACCTACAATGAGCAGTTCTTC.

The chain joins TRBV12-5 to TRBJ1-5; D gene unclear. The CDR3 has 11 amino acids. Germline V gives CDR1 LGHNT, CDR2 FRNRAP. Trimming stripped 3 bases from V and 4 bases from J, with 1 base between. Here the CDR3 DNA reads TGTGCTAGTGGTTTTAATCAGCCCCAGCATTTT. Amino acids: CASGFNQPQHF.

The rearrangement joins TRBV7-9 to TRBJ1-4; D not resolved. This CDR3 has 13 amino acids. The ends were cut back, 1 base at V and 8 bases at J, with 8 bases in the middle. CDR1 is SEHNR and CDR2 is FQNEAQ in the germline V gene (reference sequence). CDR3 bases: TGTGCCAGCAGCTTAGACGGAATCGAAAAACTGTTTTTT. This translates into CASSLDGIEKLFF.

The CDR3 DNA reads as TGTGCCAGCAGATTCAGTAGAAATGAGCAGTTCTTC. Its protein is CASRFSRNEQFF. The genes are TRBV4-2 and TRBJ2-1; D is unclear. CDR1 is LGHNA and CDR2 is YNFKEQ in the germline V gene. Trimming stripped 6 bases from V and 7 bases from J, with 10 bases between. The CDR3 runs to 12 residues.

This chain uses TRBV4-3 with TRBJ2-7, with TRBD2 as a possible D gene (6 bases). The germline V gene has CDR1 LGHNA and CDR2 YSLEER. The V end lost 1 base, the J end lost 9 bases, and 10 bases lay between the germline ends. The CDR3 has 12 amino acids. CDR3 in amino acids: CASSQGSSAQYF. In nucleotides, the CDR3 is TGCGCCAGCAGCCAAGGTTCTAGCGCGCAGTACTTC.